The 26 T cell receptor beta chains in this list originate from one sample, sequenced in a study of cytomegalovirus exposure and HLA in healthy donors. 60 Vbeta and 13 Jbeta primers were used in PCR. Some clones are missing from TCRdb's copy, which holds only in-frame ones; the method was immunoSEQ multiplex PCR. The data contain 100,000 to 150,000 clones, less than 80% of them seen just once; the ten biggest clones take up 2.5% to 3.5%. The sample taken for sequencing was PBMCs. These receptors came from a woman between 50 and 59 years old in good health and CMV-seronegative.

This clone was recorded once. V is TRBV11-2 and J is TRBJ2-7; TRBD1 agrees at 10 bases. CDR3 length equals 15 residues. J gave up 5 bases and V 7 bases, and 11 bases lay outside the gene matches. CDR1 and CDR2 from the germline V gene are SGHAT and FQNNGV. CDR3 sequence reads: CASTYVGQGIHEQYF. For the CDR3, the DNA is TGTGCCAGCACCTACGTGGGACAGGGGATCCACGAGCAGTACTTC.

The chain joins TRBV28 to TRBJ1-3; 7 bases fit TRBD1. V was pared by 2 bases and J by 2 bases, with 3 bases of the junction left unmatched. From germline, CDR1 is MDHEN and CDR2 SYDVKM. This CDR3 has 15 residues. CDR3 nucleotide sequence: TGTGCCAGCAGTTTAAGTGACAGGGCTGGAAACACCATATATTTT. It codes for CASSLSDRAGNTIYF. Using reference TRBV28 and TRBJ1-3 for the parts outside the CDR3, the full variable domain is DVKVTQSSRYLVKRTGEKVFLECVQDMDHENMFWYRQDPGLGLRLIYFSYDVKMKEKGDIPEGYSVSREKKERFSLILESASTNQTSMYLCASSLSDRAGNTIYFGEGSWLTVV.

The chain carries TRBV7-9 and TRBJ2-5; D is possibly TRBD2 (5 bases). The germline V and J ends were trimmed by 4 bases and 5 bases, with 8 bases remaining between them. There are 12 residues in the CDR3. The V gene's germline CDR1 is SEHNR and CDR2 FQNEAQ (reference sequence). The CDR3 DNA reads as TGTGCCAGCAGCTGGAGAGGGGAGACCCAGTACTTC. It is translated as CASSWRGETQYF. Full variable domain (outside the CDR3, taken from reference TRBV7-9 and TRBJ2-5): DTGVSQNPRHKITKRGQNVTFRCDPISEHNRLYWYRQTLGQGPEFLTYFQNEAQLEKSRLLSDRFSAERPKGSFSTLEIQRTEQGDSAMYLCASSWRGETQYFGPGTRLLVL.

This clone was seen more than once but under ten times. J is TRBJ2-7 and V is TRBV27, with 12 positions matching TRBD2. CDR3 length equals 14 residues. Germline V lookup: CDR1 MNHEY, CDR2 SMNVEV (reference sequence). J lost 3 bases, V lost 8 bases, and 5 bases had no gene match. CDR3: CASYGLAGNYEQYF. In DNA, the CDR3 is TGTGCCAGCTATGGACTAGCGGGGAACTACGAGCAGTACTTC.

The chain joins TRBV4-1 to TRBJ2-7; 8 bases line up with TRBD2. Looked up from germline, CDR1 is MGHRA and CDR2 is YSYEKL. With V trimmed by 0 bases and J by 6 bases, 10 bases remained unmatched. CDR3 length: 16 residues. CDR3 amino acids: CASSQDFSGTSAEQYF. The CDR3 nucleotides read TGCGCCAGCAGCCAAGATTTTTCGGGGACTAGTGCCGAGCAGTACTTC.

The chain employs TRBV23-1 and TRBJ2-2; 11 bases align to TRBD1. TRBV23-1 is noted as an ORF with a role that remains uncertain. The CDR3 has 15 amino acids. V lost 0 bases and J lost 6; bases outside the gene matches: 0. The CDR3 is CASSQSGQGAGELFF. The DNA of the CDR3 is TGCGCCAGCAGTCAATCGGGACAGGGGGCCGGGGAGCTGTTTTTT.

This rearrangement joins TRBV30 to TRBJ1-5, with TRBD1 as a possible D gene (6 bases). There are 15 residues in the CDR3. V shed 2 bases and J shed 5 bases, with 16 bases lying between them. Germline V gene sequence: CDR1 GTSNPN, CDR2 SVGIG (reference sequence). The CDR3 sequence is CAWSNPRTVDQPQHF. CDR3 in DNA: TGTGCCTGGAGTAATCCCCGGACAGTAGATCAGCCCCAGCATTTT.

V and J are TRBV19 and TRBJ1-5; D is unclear. CDR3 length: 15 residues. Germline assignment: CDR1 LNHDA and CDR2 SQIVND (reference sequence). Trimming removed 4 bases at V and 0 bases at J, with 10 bases between. The CDR3 loop is CASSTRYYSNQPQHF. CDR3 DNA: TGTGCCAGTAGTACCCGATACTATAGCAATCAGCCCCAGCATTTT. Supplemented by reference TRBV19 and TRBJ1-5, the full variable domain reads DGGITQSPKYLFRKEGQNVTLSCEQNLNHDAMYWYRQDPGQGLRLIYYSQIVNDFQKGDIAEGYSVSREKKESFPLTVTSAQKNPTAFYLCASSTRYYSNQPQHFGDGTRLSIL.

The rearrangement uses TRBV2 and TRBJ2-5; 13 positions agree with TRBD2. This CDR3 contains 14 residues. Germline V CDR1 and CDR2: SNHLY, FYNNEI. V gave up 6 bases and J gave up 5 bases; unmatched junction bases: 3. CDR3 DNA sequence: TGTGCCAGCAGAACTAGCGGGAGGGTGGAGACCCAGTACTTC. Translated, it gives CASRTSGRVETQYF.

This rearrangement joins TRBV5-5 to TRBJ2-1; the D gene is possibly TRBD1 (5 bases). The CDR3 loop spans 15 amino acids. Trimming cost V 0 bases and J 6 bases, with 13 bases left between them. The V gene's germline CDR1 is SGHKS and CDR2 YYEKEE (reference sequence). The CDR3 is CASSLEAGWGNEQFF. DNA of the CDR3: TGTGCCAGCAGCTTGGAGGCAGGGTGGGGCAATGAGCAGTTCTTC.

This sequence joins TRBV30 and TRBJ2-5; 11 nucleotides line up with TRBD1. Germline V gives CDR1 GTSNPN, CDR2 SVGIG (reference sequence). CDR3 length: 13 amino acids. The J segment lost 5 bases and the V segment lost 5 bases, leaving 4 bases of the junction unmatched. CDR3 coding DNA: TGTGCCTGGGGACAGGGGGCAGGGGAGACCCAGTACTTC. Its protein is CAWGQGAGETQYF.

The J gene is TRBJ2-6, the V gene TRBV11-2, with a tentative D call TRBD1 (5 bases). The V and J ends lost 6 bases and 9 bases respectively, with 18 bases between them. Germline V lookup: CDR1 SGHAT, CDR2 FQNNGV. The CDR3 spans 15 residues. The CDR3 sequence: CASRGLREDGNVLTF. For the CDR3, the DNA is TGTGCCAGCAGGGGGCTACGCGAGGACGGCAACGTCCTGACTTTC.

The V gene is TRBV28, the J gene TRBJ2-7; TRBD2 agrees at 10 bases. CDR1 is MDHEN, CDR2 SYDVKM, per germline. The V gene end was trimmed by 4 bases and the J gene end by 2 bases; junction bases not matched to a gene: 11. There are 17 residues in the CDR3. CDR3 sequence reads: CASSSGRIAGGPYEQYF. The CDR3, as DNA: TGTGCCAGCAGTTCGGGACGAATAGCGGGAGGCCCCTACGAGCAGTACTTC.

The rearrangement uses TRBV2 and TRBJ1-4; a possible D gene is TRBD1 (5 bases). Trimming stripped 5 bases from V and 0 bases from J, with 10 bases between. The CDR3 is 15 residues long. Germline V lookup: CDR1 SNHLY, CDR2 FYNNEI. The CDR3 DNA reads TGTGCCAGCAGTCCAGGGTATCCAACTAATGAAAAACTGTTTTTT. Protein sequence: CASSPGYPTNEKLFF.

The rearrangement links TRBV5-1 to TRBJ2-2; TRBD1 is a possible D gene (6 bases). V was pared by 5 bases and J by 0 bases, with 11 bases between. CDR1 is SGHRS, CDR2 YFSETQ, per germline. This CDR3 comprises 15 residues. In DNA form, the CDR3 reads TGCGCCAGCAGTTTTAGGGGGTCGAACACCGGGGAGCTGTTTTTT. Protein product: CASSFRGSNTGELFF.

This chain uses TRBV11-3 with TRBJ2-1; 10 nucleotides match TRBD2. CDR3 length: 16 residues. Germline CDR1 is SGHNT and CDR2 is YENEEA. V lost 7 bases, J lost 9 bases, and 15 bases stayed unmatched. CDR3 region: CASTPDGTSGNGEQFF. In nucleotides, the CDR3 is TGTGCCAGCACCCCTGATGGAACTAGCGGGAATGGTGAGCAGTTCTTC.

There are a few counts of this clone. This probably arose from a read error, given a far larger clone one base away. This same CDR3 is encoded by further DNA sequences in the sample. This rearrangement joins TRBV5-4 to TRBJ2-7; tentative D call: TRBD2 (6 bases). The V end was cut by 2 bases, the J end by 6 bases, with 18 bases between. The CDR3 has 15 amino acids. Per the germline V gene, CDR1 is SGHNT and CDR2 is YYREEE (reference sequence). The chain's CDR3 is CASSFWYGGFGEQYF. The CDR3 DNA reads as TGTGCCAGCAGCTTCTGGTATGGGGGGTTTGGCGAGCAGTACTTC.

This clone was detected only once. The gene calls are TRBV27 and TRBJ1-1; D unresolved. The germline V and J ends were trimmed by 5 bases and 3 bases, with 13 bases remaining between them. Germline V CDR1 and CDR2: MNHEY, SMNVEV (reference sequence). The CDR3 has 14 amino acids. This CDR3 is CASSLADGDTEAFF. The CDR3 coding sequence is TGTGCCAGCAGTCTAGCGGACGGAGACACTGAAGCTTTCTTT.

J is TRBJ2-2 and V is TRBV27, with 12 bases lining up with TRBD1. Looked up from germline, CDR1 is MNHEY and CDR2 is SMNVEV (reference sequence). The CDR3 covers 16 residues. V lost 3 bases and J lost 6; bases outside the gene matches: 5. CDR3 coding DNA: TGTGCCAGCAGTTTCCGGGACAGGGGGCCCGCCGGGGAGCTGTTTTTT. Protein product: CASSFRDRGPAGELFF.

Turning to this clone: One junction end does not reproduce the germline sequence, and a read error may be involved. This chain joins TRBV7-9 and TRBJ2-7; the D gene is possibly TRBD2 (5 bases). Germline V gene sequence: CDR1 SEHNR, CDR2 FQNEAQ (reference sequence). The CDR3 runs to 14 residues. The CDR3 reads CSSSPERYPYEQYF. The DNA for the CDR3 is TGTTCCAGCAGCCCAGAGCGGTATCCCTACGAGCAGTACTTC.

This rearrangement joins TRBV6-6 to TRBJ1-1; D is ambiguous. Germline CDR1 reads MNHNY; CDR2 reads SVGAGI (reference sequence). The CDR3 extends over 13 amino acids. The V end was cut by 7 bases, the J end by 3 bases, with 12 bases between. The CDR3 coding sequence is TGTGCCAGCATCCCGTGGCCAGACACTGAAGCTTTCTTT. Amino acid sequence: CASIPWPDTEAFF.

In this sample, this clone turned up a few times. This sequence joins TRBV10-3 and TRBJ2-7, with a tentative D call TRBD1 (6 bases). This CDR3 has 17 amino acids. In germline, CDR1 is ENHRY, CDR2 SYGVKD. Trimming removed 4 bases from V and 6 bases from J, with 25 bases in between. CDR3: CAISVATGPQVKSEQYF. The CDR3 DNA sequence: TGTGCCATCAGTGTCGCAACAGGGCCCCAGGTAAAATCCGAGCAGTACTTC.

In nucleotides, the CDR3 is TGTGCCAGCAGCCCCTTGACAGGGGGCGCAGCCAAAAACATTCAGTACTTC. Translation: CASSPLTGGAAKNIQYF. The gene calls are TRBV5-5 and TRBJ2-4; 10 nucleotides align to TRBD1. This CDR3 spans 17 amino acids. Trimming removed 4 bases from V and 0 bases from J; junction bases left unmatched: 7. Germline V CDR1 and CDR2: SGHKS, YYEKEE (reference sequence).

The chain has TRBV29-1 and TRBJ1-3; D gene ambiguous. CDR3 length: 14 amino acids. The V end was cut by 3 bases, the J end by 0 bases, with 9 bases between. CDR1 is SQVTM, CDR2 ANQGSEA, per germline. CDR3 sequence (DNA): TGCAGCGTTGATGAGTCGTACTCTGGAAACACCATATATTTT. This encodes CSVDESYSGNTIYF.

This clone was found once. The CDR3 sequence is CASSRTGATEAFF. The DNA for the CDR3 is TGTGCCAGCAGCCGGACAGGGGCAACTGAAGCTTTCTTT. The rearrangement joins TRBV11-2 to TRBJ1-1; 9 bases match TRBD1. CDR1 is SGHAT, CDR2 FQNNGV, per germline. The junction had 3 bases not matched to a gene; V was cut back by 5 bases and J by 5 bases. This CDR3 is built from 13 residues.

Here the CDR3 DNA reads TGTGCCAGCAGCTTAGCGCTAGGGGAAGAGACCCAGTACTTC. As protein: CASSLALGEETQYF. The V call is TRBV7-2, the J call TRBJ2-5, with D perhaps matching TRBD1 (5 bases). Germline V lookup: CDR1 SGHTA, CDR2 FQGNSA. The ends were cut back, 0 bases at V and 3 bases at J, with 8 bases in the middle. CDR3 length: 14 residues.